The present T cell receptor beta chain was sequenced within a study of T cell repertoires in cytomegalovirus infection. Study in general: Recently identified HLA-C-restricted and well-studied HLA-B-restricted CMV epitopes were used. Public TCR beta signatures indicated both CMV infection and matching HLA type. Overall study findings and caveats: Carriers of CMV plus the relevant HLA were identified by cumulative public TCR beta family frequency. Predominance within the ex vivo response was attributable to HLA-C-restricted CMV-specific TCR beta clonotypes.

This CDR3 has 16 amino acids. In germline, CDR1 is SGHTA, CDR2 FQGNSA. The V gene end was trimmed by 0 bases and the J gene end by 7 bases; junction bases not matched to a gene: 6. Each CDR3 protein is one row after TCRdb ran MiXCR on the reads. In the table there are just over 450,000 distinct CDR3 sequences, about 42% of which are singletons. This clonotype occurred many times. The antigen remains unidentified. The TCR sequence derives from a human donor in good health (CMV status not recorded). Some clones in this sample may be carry-over from other donors' samples. V is TRBV7-2 and J is TRBJ2-3; 11 bases are a match to TRBD2. This material consisted of cultured PBMCs, taken from culture after CMV antigen stimulation. The CDR3 DNA reads as TGTGCCAGCAGCTTAGCGGGGGCTAGCGGGGGGTATACGCAGTATTTT. It specifies CASSLAGASGGYTQYF.